The sequence of this T cell receptor beta chain was determined in a study of tumor and adjacent non-tumor tissue in lung cancer. Findings and caveats of the study: Normal lung showed higher cumulative top 100 clone frequency than tumor.

The template was RNA from unsorted bulk tissue. Distant lung tissue was collected more than 3 cm away from the tumor edge. CDR3 length: 13 amino acids. Trimming removed 4 bases from V and 9 bases from J, with 15 bases in between. CDR1 and CDR2 (germline): MNHNY, SVGAGI (reference sequence). A modified ARM-PCR protocol with three rounds of nested PCR amplified TCRbeta. MiXCR, applied by TCRdb to the multiplex PCR reads, yields one record per CDR3 protein. The repertoire holds 60,000 or so distinct CDR3 sequences, with 61% as singletons. Comments on this clonotype: What it binds is not known. Possible read error: a much larger clone is one base away.

Sequencing used distant non-tumor lung tissue. The chain uses TRBV6-6 and TRBJ2-5, with D possibly called TRBD1 or TRBD2 (6 bases each). This clonotype was sampled from a man in his 70s with non-small cell lung cancer. This CDR3 reads CASSSKAGEAQYF. CDR3 nucleotide sequence: TGTGCCAGCAGTTCAAAAGCAGGGGAGGCCCAGTACTTC.